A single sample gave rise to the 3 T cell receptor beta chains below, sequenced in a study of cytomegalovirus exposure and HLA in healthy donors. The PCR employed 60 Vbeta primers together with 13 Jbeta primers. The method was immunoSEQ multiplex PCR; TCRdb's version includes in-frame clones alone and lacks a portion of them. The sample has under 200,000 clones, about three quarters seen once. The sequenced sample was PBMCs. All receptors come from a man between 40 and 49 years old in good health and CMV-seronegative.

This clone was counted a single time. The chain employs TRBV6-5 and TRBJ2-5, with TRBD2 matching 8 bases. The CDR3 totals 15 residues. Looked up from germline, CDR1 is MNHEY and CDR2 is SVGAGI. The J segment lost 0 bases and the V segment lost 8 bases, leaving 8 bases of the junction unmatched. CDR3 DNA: TGTGCCAGCCGTGTTAGCGGGACGTACCAAGAGACCCAGTACTTC. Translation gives CASRVSGTYQETQYF.

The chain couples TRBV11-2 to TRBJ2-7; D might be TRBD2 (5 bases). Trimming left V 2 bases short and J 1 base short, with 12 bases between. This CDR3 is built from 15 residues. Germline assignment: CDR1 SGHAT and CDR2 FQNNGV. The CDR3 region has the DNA TGTGCCAGCAGCTTACGGGGTGGGTTTTCCTACGAGCAGTACTTC. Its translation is CASSLRGGFSYEQYF.

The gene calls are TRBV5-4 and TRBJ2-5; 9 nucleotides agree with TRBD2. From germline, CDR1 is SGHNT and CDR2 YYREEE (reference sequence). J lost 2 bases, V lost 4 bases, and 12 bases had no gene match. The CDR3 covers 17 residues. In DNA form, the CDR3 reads TGTGCCAGCAGCGGTATTAGCGGGGGTCGGCGACAAGAGACCCAGTACTTC. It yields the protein CASSGISGGRRQETQYF.